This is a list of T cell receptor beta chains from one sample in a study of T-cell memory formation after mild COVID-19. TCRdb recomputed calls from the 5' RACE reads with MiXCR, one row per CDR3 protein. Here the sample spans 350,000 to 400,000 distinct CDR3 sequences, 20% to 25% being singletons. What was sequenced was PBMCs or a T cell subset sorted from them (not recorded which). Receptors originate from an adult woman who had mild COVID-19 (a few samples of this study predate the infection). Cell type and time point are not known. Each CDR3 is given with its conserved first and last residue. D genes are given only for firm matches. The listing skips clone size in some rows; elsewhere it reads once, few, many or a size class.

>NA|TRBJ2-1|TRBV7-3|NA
TGTGCCAGCAGCATTCAAGCCTACAATGAGCAGTTCTTC
CASSIQAYNEQFF
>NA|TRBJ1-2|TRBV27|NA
TGTGCCAGCAGTTTTGGAAGGGATTCCTATGGCTACACCTTC
CASSFGRDSYGYTF
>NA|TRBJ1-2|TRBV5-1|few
TGCGCCAGCAGCATCGGGGACTATGGCTACACCTTC
CASSIGDYGYTF
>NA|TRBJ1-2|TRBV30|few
TGTGCCTGGAGTGTAAAAGGTTCCTGGAGCTATGGCTACACCTTC
CAWSVKGSWSYGYTF
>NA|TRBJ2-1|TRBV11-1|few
TGTGCCAGCAGCCGCCCCTCGGCTGGAGGGAGCTCCTACAATGAGCAGTTCTTC
CASSRPSAGGSSYNEQFF
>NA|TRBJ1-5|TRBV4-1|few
TGCGCCAGCAGCCAAGATGTGGGGGGCAATCAGCCCCAGCATTTT
CASSQDVGGNQPQHF
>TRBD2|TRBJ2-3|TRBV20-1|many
TGCAGTGCTAGACGGGAGGAGTTAGATACGCAGTATTTT
CSARREELDTQYF
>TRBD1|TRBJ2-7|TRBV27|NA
TGTGCCAGCAGGACAGGGGGAGTCAGGGAGCAGTACTTC
CASRTGGVREQYF
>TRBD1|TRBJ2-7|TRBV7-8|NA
TGTGCCAGCAGCTTCCGACAGGGGCCCTACGAGCAGTACTTC
CASSFRQGPYEQYF
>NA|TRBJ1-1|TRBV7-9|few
TGTGCCAGCAGCGACGCTTCAGAAGCTTTCTTT
CASSDASEAFF
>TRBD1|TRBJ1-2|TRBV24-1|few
TGTGCCACCAGGGAGACAGGGAACCTTAACTATGGCTACACCTTC
CATRETGNLNYGYTF
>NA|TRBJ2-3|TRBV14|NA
TGTGCCAGCAGCCATAGGGGCGGACAACTTAGAACAGATACGCAGTATTTT
CASSHRGGQLRTDTQYF
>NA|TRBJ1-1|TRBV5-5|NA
TGTGCCAGCAGCCTCTGGGGGGCCGTCGCTGAAGCTTTCTTT
CASSLWGAVAEAFF
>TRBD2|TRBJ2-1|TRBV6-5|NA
TGTGCCAGCAACAGGACTAGCAATGAGCAGTTCTTC
CASNRTSNEQFF
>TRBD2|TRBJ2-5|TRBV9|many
TGTGCCAGCAGCGTAGCCCCTTACTCGCGGGGGTTAGGTGAGACCCAGTACTTC
CASSVAPYSRGLGETQYF
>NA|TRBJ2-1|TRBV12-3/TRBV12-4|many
TGTGCCAGCAGGTACAGGGAAAAGGGGCTTGAGCAGTTCTTC
CASRYREKGLEQFF
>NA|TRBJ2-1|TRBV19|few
TGTGCCAGTAGAGGCAGGACTAATGAGCAGTTCTTC
CASRGRTNEQFF
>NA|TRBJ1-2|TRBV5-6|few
TGTGCCAGCAGCTCGGGCCCTTACTATGGCTACACCTTC
CASSSGPYYGYTF
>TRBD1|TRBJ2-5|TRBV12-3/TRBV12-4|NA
TGTGCCAGCAGCCAGACGACAGGGTGGGAGACCCAGTACTTC
CASSQTTGWETQYF
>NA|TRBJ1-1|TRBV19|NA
TGTGCCAGTAGTTCTTCGGCCCGAGACACCGAAGCGGCTTTCTTT
CASSSSARDTEAAFF
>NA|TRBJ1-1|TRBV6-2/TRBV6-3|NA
TGTGCCAGCAGTTGGAAGGGTGACACTGAAGCTTTCTTT
CASSWKGDTEAFF
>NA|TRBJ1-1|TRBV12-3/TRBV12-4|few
TGTGCCAGCAGCCCTGGTGGGAAGAACACTGAAGCTTTCTTT
CASSPGGKNTEAFF
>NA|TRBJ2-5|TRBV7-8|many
TGTGCCAGCAGCTTAGGGTTAGCCCAAGAGACCCAGTACTTC
CASSLGLAQETQYF
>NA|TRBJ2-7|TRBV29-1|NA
TGCAGCGTTGAAGAGGGGGTCCTGCCCTACGAGCAGTACTTC
CSVEEGVLPYEQYF
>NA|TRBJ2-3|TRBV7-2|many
TGTGCCAGCAGCTTAGTTGGTCGGGGAAGCAGTCCGCAGTATTTT
CASSLVGRGSSPQYF
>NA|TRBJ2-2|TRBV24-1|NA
TGTGCCACCAGTGAGACCGGGGAGCTGTTTTTT
CATSETGELFF
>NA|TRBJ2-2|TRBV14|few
TGTGCCAGCAGCCAAGTTTTTGGGTCCGGGGAGCTGTTTTTT
CASSQVFGSGELFF
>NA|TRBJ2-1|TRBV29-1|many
TGCAGCGTTCCACCGCCGGGGATGAGTGAGCAGTTCTTC
CSVPPPGMSEQFF
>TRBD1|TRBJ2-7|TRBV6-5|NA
TGTGCCAGCAGTTACTCGGGACAGGGCTACGAGCAGTACTTC
CASSYSGQGYEQYF
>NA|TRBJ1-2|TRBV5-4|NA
TGTGCCAGCAGCCCCTCCAGGGGTAGGGCTAACTATGGCTACACCTTC
CASSPSRGRANYGYTF
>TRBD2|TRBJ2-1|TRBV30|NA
TGTGCCTGGAGTGTTTCAGAGCTAGCGGGAGATGAGCAGTTCTTC
CAWSVSELAGDEQFF
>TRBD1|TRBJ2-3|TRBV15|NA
TGTGCCACCAGCAGAGGTGGACAGGCTAGCACAGATACGCAGTATTTT
CATSRGGQASTDTQYF
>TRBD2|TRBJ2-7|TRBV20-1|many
TGCAGTGCCCCGAGCGGGAGGGCCTCCTACGAGCAGTACTTC
CSAPSGRASYEQYF
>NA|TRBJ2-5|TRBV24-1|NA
TGTGCCACCAGTGATTTGGTGTCGGGGGTACAAGAGACCCAGTACTTC
CATSDLVSGVQETQYF
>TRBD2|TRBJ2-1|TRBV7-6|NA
TGTGCCAGCAGCCCTAGCGGGACGGGAAATGAGCAGTTCTTC
CASSPSGTGNEQFF
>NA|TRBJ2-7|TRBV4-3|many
TGCGCCAGCAGCCAAGGGGCGACAGGTGAGACCTACGAGCAGTACTTC
CASSQGATGETYEQYF
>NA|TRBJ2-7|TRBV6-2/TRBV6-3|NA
TGTGCCAGCAGTTACAGGGCAGGGGAACCCTACGAGCAGTACTTC
CASSYRAGEPYEQYF
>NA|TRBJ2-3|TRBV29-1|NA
TGCAGCGAAAACCTGCTCACAGATACGCAGTATTTT
CSENLLTDTQYF
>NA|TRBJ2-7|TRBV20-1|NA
TGCAGTGCTAGAGACCCGGTAGGGGCGACGAGCTCCTACGAGCAGTACTTC
CSARDPVGATSSYEQYF